Listed here are 5 T cell receptor beta chains from one sample, sequenced in a study of blood T cell repertoires in COVID-19. TCRdb's copy holds only in-frame clones and misses some; the assay was immunoSEQ multiplex PCR. The sample records over 250,000 clones, about 90% being singletons. Specimen: PBMCs or T cells enriched from blood (not recorded which). The source is a woman aged 25 to 39 who had recovered from COVID-19.

The rearrangement joins TRBV4-3 to TRBJ1-2; no definite D call. This CDR3 is built from 13 residues. Trimming pared 0 bases from V and 3 bases from J, leaving 5 bases between. Germline V gene lookup returns CDR1 LGHNA and CDR2 YSLEER. For the CDR3, the DNA is TGCGCCAGCAGCCAAGATTCTGACTATGGCTACACCTTC. Amino acids: CASSQDSDYGYTF.

This clone has a single count. Other DNA sequences in this sample translate to the same CDR3. This chain uses TRBV18 with TRBJ1-3; the match to TRBD1 covers 7 bases. V lost 6 bases and J lost 2; bases outside the gene matches: 4. Looked up from germline, CDR1 is KGHSH and CDR2 is LQKENI. This CDR3 comprises 14 residues. This CDR3 is CASSPTGAGNTIYF. The CDR3 nucleotides are TGTGCCAGCTCGCCAACAGGGGCTGGAAACACCATATATTTT.

J is TRBJ1-1 and V is TRBV27; 8 nucleotides line up with TRBD1. The CDR3 extends over 15 amino acids. The germline V gene has CDR1 MNHEY and CDR2 SMNVEV (reference sequence). V lost 3 bases to trimming and J lost 0 bases; unmatched junction nucleotides: 3. The CDR3, as DNA: TGTGCCAGCAGTTTCCAGGGGGCGATGAACACTGAAGCTTTCTTT. It encodes CASSFQGAMNTEAFF.

The chain has TRBV5-1 and TRBJ2-2; D is uncertain. CDR1 and CDR2 from the germline V gene are SGHRS and YFSETQ. There are 15 residues in the CDR3. The V end was cut by 4 bases, the J end by 4 bases, with 14 bases between. CDR3 bases: TGCGCCAGCAGCCCCTACCCCGCCCCCACCGGGGAGCTGTTTTTT. Translated, it gives CASSPYPAPTGELFF.

This rearrangement joins TRBV2 to TRBJ2-1; TRBD2 is a possible D gene (5 bases). The germline V and J ends were trimmed by 11 bases and 6 bases, with 20 bases remaining between them. The CDR3 totals 14 residues. Per germline, CDR1 SNHLY and CDR2 FYNNEI. The CDR3 DNA reads TGTGCCGGTGTGGGGAGTACCGCGGCCAATGAGCAGTTCTTC. It yields the protein CAGVGSTAANEQFF.